These 24 T cell receptor beta chains were sequenced from one sample in a study of T cell responses to AZD1222 COVID-19 vaccine. Assay: immunoSEQ multiplex PCR; the TCRdb copy retains only in-frame clones and omits some. The sample carries around 50,000 clones, about 88% recorded once. The sequences come from peripheral blood, collected 28 days after the second AZD1222 dose. These receptors were taken from an adult who received the AZD1222 COVID-19 vaccine.

This chain links TRBV5-4 with TRBJ2-3; TRBD1 might be the D (5 bases). The germline gives CDR1 SGHNT, CDR2 YYREEE (reference sequence). The germline V and J ends were trimmed by 0 bases and 0 bases, with 11 bases remaining between them. The length of the CDR3 is 16 residues. The CDR3 coding sequence is TGTGCCAGCAGCTTGGAGCCAGGGCGGAGCACAGATACGCAGTATTTT. Its translation: CASSLEPGRSTDTQYF.

This clone was recorded only once. V usage is TRBV29-1 and J usage is TRBJ1-5; D perhaps matches TRBD1 (6 bases). This CDR3 has 13 residues. V was clipped by 4 bases and J by 3 bases, with 10 bases between them. Germline-derived CDR1 and CDR2 are SQVTM and ANQGSEA. The CDR3 region has the DNA TGCAGCGTTGCCAACAGGGACAATCAGCCCCAGCATTTT. This sequence encodes CSVANRDNQPQHF.

The J gene is TRBJ1-3, the V gene TRBV28; D remains ambiguous. V lost 3 bases, J lost 2 bases, and 14 bases lay in between. CDR1 and CDR2 (germline): MDHEN, SYDVKM. The CDR3 contains 16 residues. DNA for the CDR3: TGTGCCAGCAGTTTCGGCAGGACCCCACCTGGAAACACCATATATTTT. Residues: CASSFGRTPPGNTIYF.

V usage is TRBV28 and J usage is TRBJ2-3; no definite D call. V was trimmed by 10 bases and J by 0 bases, leaving 11 bases between them. The germline CDR1 and CDR2 sequences are MDHEN and SYDVKM. CDR3 size: 13 residues. CDR3 in amino acids: CATYRSSTDTQYF. Here the CDR3 DNA reads TGTGCCACCTACCGGAGTAGCACAGATACGCAGTATTTT.

The chain is built from TRBV6-5 and TRBJ1-3, with no clear D. Trimming pared 11 bases from V and 0 bases from J, leaving 8 bases between. Per germline, CDR1 MNHEY and CDR2 SVGAGI. This CDR3 spans 12 amino acids. The CDR3 nucleotides are TGTGCCCTAGGGCTCTCTGGAAACACCATATATTTT. Encoded protein: CALGLSGNTIYF.

The chain carries TRBV13 and TRBJ2-7; D unclear. Germline loops: CDR1 PRHDT, CDR2 FYEKMQ (reference sequence). There are 12 residues in the CDR3. Trimming removed 3 bases from V and 3 bases from J, with 6 bases in between. The CDR3 region has the DNA TGTGCCAGCAGCTTTTACAGCTACGAGCAGTACTTC. It yields the protein CASSFYSYEQYF.

Concerning this clone itself: A read error may produce the germline difference seen at one junction end. The J gene is TRBJ1-2, the V gene TRBV5-6, with unresolved D. The CDR3 extends over 11 amino acids. Per the germline V gene, CDR1 is SGHDT and CDR2 is YYEEEE. The CDR3 sequence: CASRLGGGYTF. The CDR3 region has the DNA TGTGCCAGCAGATTGGGAGGTGGCTACACCTTC. The complete variable domain, with remaining parts taken from reference TRBV5-6 and TRBJ1-2, reads DAGVTQSPTHLIKTRGQQVTLRCSPKSGHDTVSWYQQALGQGPQFIFQYYEEEERQRGNFPDRFSGHQFPNYSSELNVNALLLGDSALYLCASRLGGGYTFGSGTRLTVV.

The rearrangement links TRBV6-1 to TRBJ2-5, with TRBD2 as a possible D gene (6 bases). The V and J ends lost 1 base and 2 bases respectively, with 11 bases between them. This CDR3 spans 15 amino acids. The germline V gene has CDR1 MNHNS and CDR2 SASEGT. In DNA form, the CDR3 reads TGTGCCAGCAGTGAAGGGAGGGGCTCGCAAGAGACCCAGTACTTC. This encodes CASSEGRGSQETQYF.

The V gene is TRBV28, the J gene TRBJ1-2; the D is unclear. V lost 5 bases and J lost 3, with 19 bases in between. The germline CDR1 and CDR2 sequences are MDHEN and SYDVKM. The CDR3 totals 16 residues. The chain's CDR3 is CASSLPPPGKYYGYTF. For the CDR3, the DNA is TGTGCCAGCAGTCTGCCCCCGCCTGGGAAGTACTATGGCTACACCTTC.

V gene TRBV28 combines with J gene TRBJ2-3; the match to TRBD2 covers 12 bases. This CDR3 comprises 16 residues. The junction had 5 bases not matched to a gene; V was cut back by 5 bases and J by 2 bases. Germline loops: CDR1 MDHEN, CDR2 SYDVKM. The DNA of the CDR3 is TGTGCCAGCAGTACTGGACTAGCGGGGTTCACAGATACGCAGTATTTT. Its translation: CASSTGLAGFTDTQYF.

Written as DNA, the CDR3 is TGCGCCAGCAGCCCCCTCAACGGGGGAAAGGGAAACTACGAGCAGTACTTC. Protein product: CASSPLNGGKGNYEQYF. This chain uses TRBV5-1 with TRBJ2-7; D is possibly TRBD2 (6 bases). The CDR3 covers 17 residues. V was shortened by 4 bases and J by 3 bases, with 23 bases between the two germline ends. Germline CDR1 SGHRS, CDR2 YFSETQ.

The chain carries TRBV7-9 and TRBJ1-2; D gene ambiguous. This CDR3 is 14 amino acids long. V was pared by 2 bases and J by 2 bases, with 9 bases between. Germline lookup yields CDR1 SEHNR and CDR2 FQNEAQ (reference sequence). In nucleotides, the CDR3 is TGTGCCAGCAGCTTACTGGACGCCAACTATGGCTACACCTTC. Translation gives CASSLLDANYGYTF.

The chain recombines TRBV2 with TRBJ2-5; D is unclear. The CDR3 totals 12 residues. V was shortened by 3 bases and J by 5 bases, with 7 bases between the two germline ends. CDR1 and CDR2 from the germline V gene are SNHLY and FYNNEI. DNA of the CDR3: TGTGCCAGCAGTGAGGTACTTGAGACCCAGTACTTC. It yields the protein CASSEVLETQYF. The whole variable domain, remainder taken from reference TRBV2 and TRBJ2-5, is EPEVTQTPSHQVTQMGQEVILRCVPISNHLYFYWYRQILGQKVEFLVSFYNNEISEKSEIFDDQFSVERPDGSNFTLKIRSTKLEDSAMYFCASSEVLETQYFGPGTRLLVL.

This chain joins TRBV29-1 and TRBJ1-1, with 7 bases lining up with TRBD1. The CDR3 sequence is 15 residues long. Germline values: CDR1 SQVTM, CDR2 ANQGSEA. Germline trimming cut 4 bases from V and 0 bases from J; bases unmatched to any gene: 8. The chain's CDR3 is CSVVGGGGMNTEAFF. CDR3 DNA: TGCAGCGTTGTAGGAGGAGGGGGCATGAACACTGAAGCTTTCTTT.

The chain is built from TRBV24-1 and TRBJ2-2; D may be TRBD1 or TRBD2 (5 bases each). Trimming removed 1 base at V and 5 bases at J, with 13 bases between. This CDR3 has 16 residues. The germline V gene encodes CDR1 KGHDR and CDR2 SFDVKD. The CDR3 here is CATSDFGGVGTGELFF. For the CDR3, the DNA is TGTGCCACCAGTGATTTTGGGGGAGTAGGTACCGGGGAGCTGTTTTTT.

The chain recombines TRBV5-5 with TRBJ1-1; D is ambiguous. The CDR3 totals 14 residues. The V end lost 6 bases, the J end lost 1 base, and 13 bases lay between the germline ends. From germline, CDR1 is SGHKS and CDR2 YYEKEE (reference sequence). This CDR3 reads CASIPQMANTEAFF. As DNA, the CDR3 is TGTGCCAGCATCCCGCAGATGGCGAACACTGAAGCTTTCTTT.

The CDR3 nucleotides read TGCGCCAGCAGCCCGTCCGGGCGGGGGGGCTACGAGCAGTACTTC. It codes for CASSPSGRGGYEQYF. The rearrangement links TRBV4-1 to TRBJ2-7; 9 bases line up with TRBD2. Germline V CDR1 and CDR2: MGHRA, YSYEKL. The CDR3 loop spans 15 amino acids. J lost 3 bases, V lost 4 bases, and 7 bases had no gene match.

J is TRBJ2-7 and V is TRBV7-7; the D gene is possibly TRBD1 (5 bases). CDR1 SSHAT and CDR2 FNYEAQ come from the germline V gene (reference sequence). This CDR3 has 14 residues. Trimming pared 5 bases from V and 1 base from J, leaving 12 bases between. The CDR3 loop reads CASSAGAGSYEQYF. CDR3 bases: TGTGCCAGCAGCGCTGGCGCAGGGTCCTACGAGCAGTACTTC.

The genes are TRBV14 and TRBJ2-7; D possibly corresponds to TRBD1 (5 bases). Trimming removed 1 base from V and 3 bases from J, with 13 bases in between. The CDR3 length is 15 residues. Germline CDR1 SGHDN, CDR2 FVKESK. Here the CDR3 DNA reads TGTGCCAGCAGCCAAGGAACCGGACACCTCTACGAGCAGTACTTC. It specifies CASSQGTGHLYEQYF.

The chain combines TRBV12-3 or TRBV12-4 with TRBJ2-7, with a possible D match to TRBD1 (5 bases). V lost 6 bases to trimming and J lost 2 bases, with 11 bases between them. The CDR3 contains 13 residues. Here the CDR3 reads CASSPPGTYEQYF. The CDR3 nucleotides are TGTGCCAGCAGCCCCCCAGGGACCTACGAGCAGTACTTC.

The V and J genes are TRBV24-1 and TRBJ1-1; 8 bases align to TRBD1. Germline V gene data show CDR1 as KGHDR and CDR2 as SFDVKD. CDR3 length equals 14 residues. V trimming: 8 bases; J trimming: 1 base; junction bases outside the gene matches: 5. The CDR3 sequence is CATTIGQGNTEAFF. CDR3 nucleotide sequence: TGTGCCACCACTATAGGACAGGGGAACACTGAAGCTTTCTTT.

The V call is TRBV6-5, the J call TRBJ1-4; no reliable D call. CDR3 length equals 16 residues. The V gene's germline CDR1 is MNHEY and CDR2 SVGAGI. Trimming took off 0 bases at V and 3 bases at J, with 11 bases between the two ends. The CDR3 region is CASSYSRRQSNEKLFF. CDR3 nucleotides: TGTGCCAGCAGTTACTCCAGGAGGCAGTCTAATGAAAAACTGTTTTTT.

The chain uses TRBV29-1 and TRBJ2-2; tentatively, D is TRBD1 (5 bases). Germline V gene data show CDR1 as SQVTM and CDR2 as ANQGSEA. V lost 4 bases to trimming and J lost 0 bases, with 9 bases between them. This CDR3 has 14 residues. The CDR3 region is CSVGDRANTGELFF. The CDR3 DNA follows: TGCAGCGTTGGTGACAGAGCGAACACCGGGGAGCTGTTTTTT.

This chain uses TRBV3-1 (or the pseudogene TRBV3-2) with TRBJ2-2; 7 bases line up with TRBD2. The V gene's germline CDR1 is LGHDT and CDR2 YNNKEL (reference sequence). The J segment lost 6 bases and the V segment lost 4 bases, leaving 8 bases of the junction unmatched. This CDR3 region has 15 residues. The CDR3 DNA follows: TGTGCCAGCAGCCGGAGGGAGCGGGGTCCCGGGGAGCTGTTTTTT. The encoded protein is CASSRRERGPGELFF.